Each of the 7 T cell receptor beta chains below was sequenced from the same sample in a study of monozygotic twins with inflammatory bowel disease. TCRdb re-called the 5' RACE reads; every CDR3 protein appears as one record, without DNA. There are 400,000 to 500,000 distinct CDR3 sequences in the sample, with 2.4% held by the top ten. Sequences were obtained from blood. These receptors were taken from a human donor with ulcerative colitis or Crohn's disease, or a healthy co-twin of an affected twin (not recorded which).

The rearrangement uses TRBV29-1 and TRBJ2-5; TCRdb outputs TRBD2, but without DNA this stays unchecked. Germline CDR1 is SQVTM and CDR2 is ANQGSEA. This CDR3 spans 15 amino acids. CDR3 residues: CSVLILLGLGETQYF.

V gene TRBV15 combines with J gene TRBJ1-5; as DNA is missing, the TRBD1 call by TCRdb cannot be tested. In germline, CDR1 is LNHNV, CDR2 YYDKDF (reference sequence). This CDR3 is 14 amino acids long. The CDR3 reads CATSRRQGSQPQHF.

The gene calls are TRBV5-1 and TRBJ2-3; TCRdb picks TRBD1, but there is no DNA to check that call. The germline V gene encodes CDR1 SGHRS and CDR2 YFSETQ. CDR3 length: 16 residues. CDR3 sequence: CASSLAGQGVTDTQYF.

This chain uses TRBV6-5 with TRBJ2-3; TCRdb reports TRBD2, a call that lacks DNA to check it against. Germline-derived CDR1 and CDR2 are MNHEY and SVGAGI. The length of the CDR3 is 16 residues. The CDR3 sequence is CASSYRAGRGTDTQYF.

This sequence joins TRBV20-1 and TRBJ2-3; no DNA is available, so the TRBD2 call from TCRdb remains unchecked. The CDR3 consists of 21 residues. Per germline, CDR1 DFQATT and CDR2 SNEGSKA (reference sequence). CDR3 region: CSARVGVSASGGSTNTDTQYF.

The V and J genes are TRBV7-9 and TRBJ1-4; TCRdb picks TRBD1, but there is no DNA to check that call. The V gene's germline CDR1 is SEHNR and CDR2 FQNEAQ (reference sequence). There are 16 residues in the CDR3. CDR3 in amino acids: CASSLAGQGSNEKLFF.

The chain recombines TRBV1 with TRBJ1-5; the D call from TCRdb, TRBD1, cannot be confirmed without DNA. TRBV1 is shown as a pseudogene. This CDR3 is 16 amino acids long. The CDR3 spells CTSSQQGTGDNQPQHF.